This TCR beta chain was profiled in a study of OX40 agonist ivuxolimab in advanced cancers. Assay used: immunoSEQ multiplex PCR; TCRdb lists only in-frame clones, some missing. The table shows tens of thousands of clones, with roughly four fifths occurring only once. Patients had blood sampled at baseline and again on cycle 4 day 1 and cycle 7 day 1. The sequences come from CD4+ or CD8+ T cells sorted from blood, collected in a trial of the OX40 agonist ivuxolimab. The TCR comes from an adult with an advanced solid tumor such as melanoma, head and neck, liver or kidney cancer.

CDR3 protein: CASSFVGVEQYF. The CDR3 bases are TGTGCCAGCAGCTTCGTGGGGGTAGAGCAGTACTTC. This chain uses TRBV11-2 with TRBJ2-7; TRBD1 or TRBD2 may be the D gene (5 bases each). This CDR3 has 12 amino acids. The germline V gene has CDR1 SGHAT and CDR2 FQNNGV. V lost 3 bases to trimming and J lost 7 bases, with 10 bases between them.